This is a list of T cell receptor beta chains from one sample in a study of T cells in Graves' hyperthyroidism and ophthalmopathy. In TCRdb, the multiplex PCR reads were re-called with MiXCR into one record per CDR3 protein. Of around 250,000 distinct CDR3 sequences in the sample, about 16% were seen once. Sequencing was carried out using blood. Source of these receptors: a young woman with Graves' ophthalmopathy. The CDR3 runs from the conserved cysteine through the conserved F or W. Fields, in order: J gene, V gene, clone size, D gene, CDR3 protein, CDR3 DNA. D genes are given only for firm matches. The listing skips clone size in some rows; elsewhere it reads once, few, many or a size class.

>TRBJ2-5|TRBV6-1|many|.
CASSYAAETQYF
TGTGCCAGCAGTTACGCGGCGGAGACCCAGTACTTC
>TRBJ1-2|TRBV30|many|TRBD1
CASTDRGSTNYGYTF
TGTGCCTCGACGGACAGGGGTTCAACTAACTATGGCTACACCTTC
>TRBJ1-1|TRBV28|many|.
CASSWTVNTEAFF
TGTGCCAGCAGTTGGACTGTAAACACTGAAGCTTTCTTT
>TRBJ2-1|TRBV13|many|.
CASTQREYNEQFF
TGTGCCAGCACCCAGAGGGAGTACAATGAGCAGTTCTTC
>TRBJ1-4|TRBV7-2|.|.
CASSLGRALNEKLFF
TGTGCCAGCAGTCTAGGGAGGGCTCTGAATGAAAAACTGTTTTTT
>TRBJ1-4|TRBV20-1|many|TRBD1
CSADGQGADEKLFF
TGCAGTGCGGACGGACAGGGGGCTGATGAAAAACTGTTTTTT
>TRBJ2-2|TRBV2|many|TRBD1
CASKGQGATGELFF
TGTGCCAGCAAGGGACAGGGGGCCACCGGGGAGCTGTTTTTT
>TRBJ2-7|TRBV5-4|.|.
CASSLGGTYEQCF
TGTGCCAGCAGCTTGGGGGGAACCTACGAGCAGTGCTTC
>TRBJ2-7|TRBV2|.|TRBD1
CASSSGQGAVYEQYF
TGTGCCAGCAGTTCGGGACAGGGGGCGGTCTACGAGCAGTACTTC
>TRBJ1-2|TRBV19|few|.
CASSINPGLYGYTF
TGTGCCAGTAGTATCAACCCGGGACTTTATGGCTACACCTTC
>TRBJ2-7|TRBV13|once|TRBD1
CASSLGDQDRDKLYEQYF
TGTGCCAGCAGCTTAGGGGACCAAGACAGGGACAAACTCTACGAGCAGTACTTC
>TRBJ2-7|TRBV6-6|many|TRBD2
CASSYFSGGNEQYF
TGTGCCAGCAGTTACTTTTCGGGGGGGAACGAGCAGTACTTC
>TRBJ1-5|TRBV28|.|TRBD1
CASGFHGTGNQPQHF
TGTGCCAGCGGTTTCCACGGGACAGGAAATCAGCCCCAGCATTTT
>TRBJ2-7|TRBV28|many|TRBD1
CAISRDREAYEQYF
TGTGCCATCTCCCGGGACAGGGAGGCCTACGAGCAGTACTTC
>TRBJ1-1|TRBV11-2|many|.
CASSLAPGDGTEAFF
TGTGCCAGCAGCTTAGCGCCAGGGGACGGGACTGAAGCTTTCTTT
>TRBJ2-3|TRBV11-3|many|TRBD2
CASSSFFSGGTDTQYF
TGTGCCAGCAGCTCCTTTTTTAGCGGGGGCACAGATACGCAGTATTTT
>TRBJ1-1|TRBV9|many|.
CASSVHPGGTEAFF
TGTGCCAGCAGCGTCCACCCGGGAGGCACTGAAGCTTTCTTT
>TRBJ2-1|TRBV6-1|many|TRBD1
CASSHQGAGEQFF
TGTGCCAGCAGTCACCAGGGGGCAGGTGAGCAGTTCTTC
>TRBJ2-1|TRBV7-9|many|TRBD2
CASSLGLAGIYNEQFF
TGTGCCAGCAGCTTAGGACTAGCGGGGATTTACAATGAGCAGTTCTTC
>TRBJ2-7|TRBV15|many|.
CATSLTGYEQYF
TGTGCCACCAGTTTGACGGGCTACGAGCAGTACTTC
>TRBJ2-3|TRBV20-1|many|.
CSAIKMTGTDTQYF
TGCAGTGCGATAAAGATGACGGGCACAGATACGCAGTATTTT
>TRBJ2-7|TRBV18|many|TRBD1
CASSTGLGQGIKNSYEQYF
TGTGCCAGCTCAACCGGGCTCGGACAGGGCATAAAGAACTCCTACGAGCAGTACTTC
>TRBJ2-7|TRBV18|many|TRBD1
CASSYGQAPSYEQYF
TGTGCCAGCTCCTACGGACAGGCGCCCTCCTACGAGCAGTACTTC